What follows describes a single T cell receptor beta chain. Antigen specificity is unknown. These data belong to a study of brain T cells in children with intractable seizures. Study-level points and caveats: Only CDR3 sequence similarity suggested viral specificity, without known HCMV serostatus.

Profiling relied on immunoSEQ multiplex PCR, and the TCRdb table lists in-frame clones only, not all of them. Here the sample spans about 320,000 clones, more than 85% being singletons. Germline-derived CDR1 and CDR2 are LGHDT and YNNKEL (reference sequence). J lost 4 bases, V lost 3 bases, and 5 bases had no gene match. There are 15 residues in the CDR3. Specified time point: blood from clinic visit 5 months post-surgery; TSC patient then seizure free. Only cases whose brain tissue showed the highest T cell transcript signatures were sequenced. Patients received at least one anti-epileptic drug before surgery.

The origin of this receptor is a boy under two years old with tuberous sclerosis and intractable seizures. Sequencing used peripheral blood, obtained less than 6 months after surgery. V gene TRBV3-1 (or the pseudogene TRBV3-2) combines with J gene TRBJ2-3; TRBD2 matches at 9 bases. CDR3 coding DNA: TGTGCCAGCAGCCAGGGGACTAGCATCGCAGATACGCAGTATTTT. Translated, it gives CASSQGTSIADTQYF.